What follows is one T cell receptor (beta chain) and its context. As yet, its antigen is unknown. RNA, at roughly 0.45 to 1 ug, was reverse transcribed with random hexamers. The TCR beta CDR3 was amplified by immunoSEQ multiplex PCR across 54 Vbeta, 13 Jbeta. TCRdb re-called the immunoSEQ multiplex PCR reads through MiXCR, storing one row per CDR3 protein. The data hold around 70,000 distinct CDR3 sequences, with approximately 94% observed a single time. This specimen belongs to a study of CD8 T cells in Susac syndrome. Study findings and constraints: Only a relatively small number of individuals were included in the TCR sequencing and HLA analysis.

In germline, CDR1 is SGHTA, CDR2 FQGTGA. Trimming removed 1 base from V and 2 bases from J, with 11 bases in between. There are 16 residues in the CDR3. This chain links TRBV7-3 with TRBJ2-2; possible D gene TRBD2, 5 bases. Specimen: CD8+ T cells from PBMCs. This clonotype originated in a human donor with multiple sclerosis. The CDR3: CASSLIGVSNTGELFF. The CDR3 DNA reads TGTGCCAGCAGCTTAATCGGGGTCTCTAACACCGGGGAGCTGTTTTTT.